The rows below give T cell receptor beta chains drawn from one sample of a study of beta chain features in type 1 diabetes. Clones were read by immunoSEQ multiplex PCR, and TCRdb kept only the in-frame ones, dropping some. The data show about 620,000 clones, about a sixth seen once. The sequencing input was naive CD4+ T cells from blood. These receptors originate from a man younger than 35 in good health. CDR3s include the opening cysteine and the closing phenylalanine or tryptophan. The D gene is left open where the match is weak. A clone size is listed for some rows: how often the clone was seen (once, few, many), or a class if it is expanded.

j_call	d_call	v_call	clone_size	cdr3_aa	cdr3_nt
TRBJ1-1	.	TRBV6-5	few	CASSSRGNTEAFF	TGTGCCAGCAGTTCCCGGGGGAACACTGAAGCTTTCTTT
TRBJ2-5	.	TRBV7-2	.	CASSSRVHQYF	TGTGCCAGCAGCAGCCGGGTCCACCAGTACTTC
TRBJ1-5	.	TRBV7-2	.	CASSLVPDPRNQPQHF	TGTGCCAGCAGCTTAGTTCCGGACCCCAGGAATCAGCCCCAGCATTTT
TRBJ2-4	TRBD1	TRBV2	.	CASRRDSKNIQYF	TGTGCCAGCCGAAGGGACAGCAAAAACATTCAGTACTTC
TRBJ1-5	.	TRBV28	few	CASNSWISNQPQHF	TGTGCCAGCAACTCCTGGATTAGCAATCAGCCCCAGCATTTT
TRBJ1-3	.	TRBV9	few	CASGPSAGTFHAIYF	TGTGCCAGCGGCCCCTCGGCAGGGACATTCCACGCCATATATTTT
TRBJ2-1	TRBD2	TRBV7-9	.	CASSSSERGARNEQFF	TGTGCCAGCAGCTCCTCAGAGCGGGGGGCGCGGAATGAGCAGTTCTTC
TRBJ2-7	.	TRBV7-8	.	CASSLKQDFYEQYF	TGTGCCAGCAGCTTAAAGCAGGACTTTTACGAGCAGTACTTC
TRBJ1-4	.	TRBV4-2	.	CASSQDLRADITKEKLFF	TGTGCCAGCAGCCAAGATCTTCGGGCAGATATTACGAAAGAAAAACTGTTTTTT
TRBJ1-5	.	TRBV7-3	.	CASSLGVGQPQHF	TGTGCCAGCAGCTTAGGGGTAGGGCAGCCCCAGCATTTT
TRBJ2-7	.	TRBV9	.	CASSVDQQSSYEQYF	TGTGCCAGCAGCGTAGACCAGCAGAGCTCCTACGAGCAGTACTTC
TRBJ2-2	.	TRBV28	.	CASRLGNAGTGELFF	TGTGCCAGCAGATTAGGGAACGCGGGCACCGGGGAGCTGTTTTTT
TRBJ1-1	.	TRBV7-3	.	CASSPTALNTEAFF	TGTGCCAGCAGCCCGACAGCTTTGAACACTGAAGCTTTCTTT
TRBJ2-7	.	TRBV2	few	CASKDTNLPASYEQYF	TGTGCCAGCAAGGACACGAACCTGCCGGCCTCCTACGAGCAGTACTTC
TRBJ2-1	.	TRBV11-2	few	CASSPGVEQFF	TGTGCCAGCAGCCCCGGGGTCGAGCAGTTCTTC
TRBJ1-2	TRBD1	TRBV7-9	.	CASSLAETGNYGYTF	TGTGCCAGCAGCTTAGCGGAGACAGGGAACTATGGCTACACCTTC
TRBJ2-3	TRBD1	TRBV28	few	CASSSQGQGYRTDTQYF	TGTGCCAGCAGTTCCCAGGGACAGGGGTACCGCACAGATACGCAGTATTTT
TRBJ2-6	TRBD1	TRBV19	.	CASTWTGAKLSGANVLTF	TGTGCCAGTACCTGGACAGGGGCCAAACTCTCTGGGGCCAACGTCCTGACTTTC
TRBJ1-6	TRBD1	TRBV2	few	CASSTHRGSSYNSPLHF	TGTGCCAGCAGTACCCACAGGGGGAGCTCCTATAATTCACCCCTCCACTTT
TRBJ1-1	.	TRBV11-2	.	CASSLIRDEAFF	TGTGCCAGCAGCTTAATAAGGGACGAAGCTTTCTTT
TRBJ2-7	.	TRBV4-1	.	CASSREQPGSGYEQYF	TGCGCCAGCAGCCGGGAACAGCCAGGGAGCGGCTACGAGCAGTACTTC
TRBJ2-5	.	TRBV21-1	few	CASKQWVEETQYF	TGTGCCAGCAAGCAGTGGGTGGAAGAGACCCAGTACTTC
TRBJ2-7	TRBD2	TRBV6-5	few	CASSPGTRAYEQYF	TGTGCCAGCAGCCCCGGGACTAGGGCCTACGAGCAGTACTTC
TRBJ2-7	.	TRBV21-1	few	CASSNRDKNYEQYF	TGTGCCAGCAGCAATCGGGACAAAAACTACGAGCAGTACTTC
TRBJ1-1	.	TRBV6-5	.	CASSLLGTSNTEAFF	TGTGCCAGCAGTCTCCTAGGCACCTCGAACACTGAAGCTTTCTTT
TRBJ1-6	TRBD1	TRBV27	.	CASSSGQFFNSPLHF	TGTGCCAGCAGTTCGGGACAGTTCTTTAATTCACCCCTCCACTTT
TRBJ2-1	.	TRBV20-1	.	CSAPRAGEQFF	TGCAGTGCCCCAAGGGCTGGTGAGCAGTTCTTC